These T cell receptor beta chains were read from a single sample in a study of CD8 T cells in ankylosing spondylitis. Via MiXCR, TCRdb re-called the 5' RACE reads, giving one row per CDR3 protein. The sample lists around 130,000 distinct CDR3 sequences; 7% were seen once. Material: blood, either unsorted or a sorted T cell fraction (not recorded which). These TCRs come from a male donor with ankylosing spondylitis or in good health (not recorded which). CDR3s leave out the opening cysteine and the closing phenylalanine or tryptophan.

CDR3aa,v_gene,len,j_gene
ASSETSGDYNEQF,TRBV5-6,13,TRBJ2-1
AISEGDYESDTQY,TRBV10-3,13,TRBJ2-3
ASTTGQSYNEQF,TRBV5-1,12,TRBJ2-1
ASSLGSWGSPYEQY,TRBV7-6,14,TRBJ2-7
ASSLVSGTVYEQY,TRBV7-8,13,TRBJ2-7
ASSPPPGYEQY,TRBV18,11,TRBJ2-7
AISESRTDEQF,TRBV10-3,11,TRBJ2-1
ASSSKFSGRGDTEAF,TRBV5-5,15,TRBJ1-1
ATRQGGTDTQY,TRBV28,11,TRBJ2-3
ASSLGGQGAQY,TRBV5-1,11,TRBJ2-3
SAREAPARQGAVNEKLF,TRBV20-1,17,TRBJ1-4
SARPGTGNLLWGNEQF,TRBV20-1,16,TRBJ2-1
ASSQVATGRAF,TRBV3-1,11,TRBJ1-1
ASSGGQGWDEQF,TRBV5-1,12,TRBJ2-1
ASSLVGQNYT,TRBV5-1,10,TRBJ1-2
SARDPGTNEQF,TRBV20-1,11,TRBJ2-1
ASSGLNRGDTEAF,TRBV5-6,13,TRBJ1-1
ASTSWGSPFEQY,TRBV12-3/TRBV12-4,12,TRBJ2-7
ASSLSGTGGLSEQF,TRBV7-2,14,TRBJ2-1
ASSVEASSYNEQF,TRBV9,13,TRBJ2-1
ASSLIAGPSGYT,TRBV12-3/TRBV12-4,12,TRBJ1-2
SALPGGGLDTEAF,TRBV20-1,13,TRBJ1-1
ASFFEGHSSYEQY,TRBV5-8,13,TRBJ2-7
SASPHSGRGVYNEQF,TRBV20-1,15,TRBJ2-1
ATERGGTTDTQY,TRBV2,12,TRBJ2-3
ASSHVYNEQF,TRBV5-5,10,TRBJ2-1
ASSHSGEAYEQY,TRBV3-1,12,TRBJ2-7
ASSLMAGTENTEAF,TRBV7-3,14,TRBJ1-1
ASSVNSITDTQY,TRBV9,12,TRBJ2-3
ASSAGQGHSYNEQF,TRBV5-6,14,TRBJ2-1
ASSATVVSYNEQF,TRBV12-3/TRBV12-4,13,TRBJ2-1
ASSPQGSTGELF,TRBV5-1,12,TRBJ2-2
ASSKGGPNYGYT,TRBV11-1,12,TRBJ1-2
ASSQWGVTNTEAF,TRBV4-3,13,TRBJ1-1
ASSIGTESYEQY,TRBV5-1,12,TRBJ2-7
ASSPGTLERI,TRBV5-8,10,TRBJ2-1
ASSWAQGGPNTEAF,TRBV5-1,14,TRBJ1-1
SARGLAGREQY,TRBV20-1,11,TRBJ2-7
ASSQGWDPRHPLNIQY,TRBV14,16,TRBJ2-4
ASSLSRTGPYEQY,TRBV27,13,TRBJ2-7
ASGRFSYEQY,TRBV7-2,10,TRBJ2-7
SATKTASSYNEQF,TRBV20-1,13,TRBJ2-1
SASRQVAYGYT,TRBV20-1,11,TRBJ1-2
SARIRRTDTQY,TRBV20-1,11,TRBJ2-3
ASSWALENTGELF,TRBV18,13,TRBJ2-2
ASSDAGRAEDTQY,TRBV7-9,13,TRBJ2-3
ASSNPLGRGGIGELF,TRBV7-3,15,TRBJ2-2
SAIGQSYEQY,TRBV20-1,10,TRBJ2-7
ASSLTGSGRYEQY,TRBV7-3,13,TRBJ2-7
ASSFSGTSRDIQY,TRBV5-1,13,TRBJ2-4
ASSPDRTNSPLH,TRBV5-1,12,TRBJ1-6
SARDPGGGTDTQY,TRBV20-1,13,TRBJ2-3
ASSLAQGLNGETQY,TRBV12-3/TRBV12-4,14,TRBJ2-5
ASSPLTDTDTQY,TRBV18,12,TRBJ2-3
ASSLRGSGGLQETQY,TRBV5-1,15,TRBJ2-5
ASSWTGALNAEAF,TRBV5-1,13,TRBJ1-1
ASSSLGGSEQF,TRBV27,11,TRBJ2-1
ATSDSVQTSYNEQF,TRBV24-1,14,TRBJ2-1
ASSGRLTDEQY,TRBV19,11,TRBJ2-7